Below, one T cell receptor (beta chain) is given with its context. The CDR3 has 15 residues. Germline trimming cut 6 bases from V and 3 bases from J; bases unmatched to any gene: 7. CDR1 MNHNS and CDR2 SASEGT come from the germline V gene. The table came from immunoSEQ multiplex PCR; TCRdb's copy has only in-frame clones and leaves some out. The data show more than 70,000 clones, roughly 94% seen once. This specimen comes from a study of technical replicates of blood from four donors. The source is a human donor in good health. The chain uses TRBV6-1 and TRBJ2-7; TRBD2 matches 11 bases. The material sequenced was T cells isolated from PBMCs. The CDR3 coding sequence is TGTGCCAGCAGAGCCACGCTAGCGGGAGGCTACGAGCAGTACTTC. Translated: CASRATLAGGYEQYF.